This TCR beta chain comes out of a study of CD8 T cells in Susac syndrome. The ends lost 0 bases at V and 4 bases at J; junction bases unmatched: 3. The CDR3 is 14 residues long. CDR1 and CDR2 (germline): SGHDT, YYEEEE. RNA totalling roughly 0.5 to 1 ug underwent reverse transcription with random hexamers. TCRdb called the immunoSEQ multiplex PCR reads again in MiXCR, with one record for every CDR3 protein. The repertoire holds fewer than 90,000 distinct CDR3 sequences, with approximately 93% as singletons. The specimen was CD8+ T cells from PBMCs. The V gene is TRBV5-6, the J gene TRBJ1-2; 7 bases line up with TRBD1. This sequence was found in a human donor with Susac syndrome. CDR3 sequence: CASSLARGLYGYTF. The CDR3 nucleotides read TGTGCCAGCAGCTTGGCGAGGGGGCTCTATGGCTACACCTTC.